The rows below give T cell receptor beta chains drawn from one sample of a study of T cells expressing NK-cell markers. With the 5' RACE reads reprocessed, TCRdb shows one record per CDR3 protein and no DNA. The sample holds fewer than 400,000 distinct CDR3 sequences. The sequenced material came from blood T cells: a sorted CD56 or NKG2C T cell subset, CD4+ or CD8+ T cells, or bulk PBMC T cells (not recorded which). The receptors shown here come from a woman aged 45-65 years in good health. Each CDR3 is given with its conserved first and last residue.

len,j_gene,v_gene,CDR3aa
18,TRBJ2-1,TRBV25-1,CASSPAGSSRRRDNEQFF
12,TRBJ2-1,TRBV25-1,CASSLGRGPQFF
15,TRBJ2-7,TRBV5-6,CASSLGPGTNYEQYF
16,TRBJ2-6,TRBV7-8,CASSLASISGANVLTF
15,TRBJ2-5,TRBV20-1,CSARLPGQGPKTQYF
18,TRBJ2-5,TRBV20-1,CSARGRAGTGLLQETQYF
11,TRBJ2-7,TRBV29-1,CSVTLREEQYF
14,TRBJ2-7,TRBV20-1,CSAREPGLGYEQYF
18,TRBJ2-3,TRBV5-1,CASSLGLAGVRITDTQYF
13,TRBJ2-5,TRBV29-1,CSVTGGIKETQYF
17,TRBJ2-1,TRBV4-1,CASSQEGGVLLAREQFF
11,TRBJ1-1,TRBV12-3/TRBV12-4,CASSNIEEAFF
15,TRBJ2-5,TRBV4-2,CASSQESVRDRTQYF
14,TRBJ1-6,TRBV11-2,CASRLTDLNSPLHF
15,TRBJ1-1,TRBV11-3,CASSPSKGSGTEAFF
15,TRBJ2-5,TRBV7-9,CASSLVINVGETQYF
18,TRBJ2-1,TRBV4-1,CASSPYGGALPLYNEQFF
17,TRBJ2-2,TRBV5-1,CASSPGGQEPNTGELFF
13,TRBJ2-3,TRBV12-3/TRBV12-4,CASTIGRLDTQYF
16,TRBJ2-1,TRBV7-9,CASSTLDRGSVDEQFF
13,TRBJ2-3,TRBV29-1,CSVVPSITDTQYF
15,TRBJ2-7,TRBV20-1,CSAATPEIGGDEQYF
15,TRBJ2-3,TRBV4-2,CASSQEEVGTDTQYF
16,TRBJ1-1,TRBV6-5,CASSRTTLDMNTEAFF
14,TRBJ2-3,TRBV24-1,CATSGYSAEDTQYF
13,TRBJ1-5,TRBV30,CAWSSSGNQPQHF
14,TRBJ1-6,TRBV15,CATSSVQGYSPLHF
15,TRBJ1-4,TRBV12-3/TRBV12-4,CASTGTGEKIEKLFF
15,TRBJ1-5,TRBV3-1,CASSQGQGGNQPQHF
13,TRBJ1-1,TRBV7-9,CASSPGQRGEAFF
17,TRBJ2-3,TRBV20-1,CSARDNRALASTDTQYF
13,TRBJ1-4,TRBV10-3,CAISNQGDEKLFF
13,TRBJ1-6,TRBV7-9,CASSQGSRSPLHF
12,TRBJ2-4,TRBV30,CAWKPALNIQYF
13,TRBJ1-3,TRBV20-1,CSASRQGGYTIYF
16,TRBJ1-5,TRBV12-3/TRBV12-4,CASSFVGPGGNQPQHF
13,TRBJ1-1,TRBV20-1,CSARRAAYTEAFF
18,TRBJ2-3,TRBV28,CASSPRLAGWGGTDTQYF
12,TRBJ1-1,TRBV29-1,CSGSQVNTEAFF
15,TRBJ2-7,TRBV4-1,CASSYGLAASYEQYF
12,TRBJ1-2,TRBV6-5,CASSYGTTGYTF
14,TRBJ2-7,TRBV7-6,CASSPTSGGYEQYF
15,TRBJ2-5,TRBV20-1,CSTISWQAGEETQYF
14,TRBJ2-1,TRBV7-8,CASSLLMAGGTQFF
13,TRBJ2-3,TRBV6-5,CASSMTGQGAQYF
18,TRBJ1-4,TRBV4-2,CASSQEVSEGPRNEKLFF
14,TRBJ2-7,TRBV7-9,CASSHRDSTLGQYF
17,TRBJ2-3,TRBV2,CASRTPQRTSYTDTQYF
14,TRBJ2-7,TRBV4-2,CASSRGRANYEQYF
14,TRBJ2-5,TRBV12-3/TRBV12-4,CASSLRSLGETQYF
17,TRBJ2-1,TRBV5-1,CASSQGFGTVSYNEQFF
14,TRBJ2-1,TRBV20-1,CSARDRYSYNEQFF
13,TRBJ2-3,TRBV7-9,CASSPVDPHTQYF
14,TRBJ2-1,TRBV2,CASMERETYNEQFF